This TCR beta chain was profiled in a study of T cell responses to AZD1222 COVID-19 vaccine. As concerns this clone: Its antigen is as yet unknown.

Findings and limits, study-wide: Spike as a whole was targeted by vaccine-associated CD4 TCRs, dominant at 160-218 and 743-854.

The protocol was immunoSEQ multiplex PCR, while the TCRdb copy is restricted to in-frame clones and leaves out a portion. The table has fewer than 110,000 clones, approximately 88% seen once. The CDR3 has 12 residues. V lost 7 bases, J lost 7 bases, and 3 bases stayed unmatched. Per germline, CDR1 SNHLY and CDR2 FYNNEI. The TCR was taken from an adult in good health. The sequencing here drew on peripheral blood, taken on day 0 of AZD1222 vaccination. This chain links TRBV2 with TRBJ2-2, with 7 positions matching TRBD1. The CDR3 DNA follows: TGTGCCAGCACGACAGGGATCGGGGAGCTGTTTTTT. This encodes CASTTGIGELFF.